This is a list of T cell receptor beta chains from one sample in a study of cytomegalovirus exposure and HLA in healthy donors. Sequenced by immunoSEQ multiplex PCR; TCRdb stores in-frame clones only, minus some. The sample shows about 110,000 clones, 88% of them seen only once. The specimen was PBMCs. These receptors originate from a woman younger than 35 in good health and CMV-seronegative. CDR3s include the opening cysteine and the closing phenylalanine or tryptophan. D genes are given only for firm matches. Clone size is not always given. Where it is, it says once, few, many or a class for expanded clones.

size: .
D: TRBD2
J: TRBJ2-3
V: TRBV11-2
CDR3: CASSARLAGGVGTDTQYF
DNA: TGTGCCAGCAGCGCACGACTGGCGGGGGGTGTGGGCACAGATACGCAGTATTTT

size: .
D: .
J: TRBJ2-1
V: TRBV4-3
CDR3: CASSEYYRDEQFF
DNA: TGCGCCAGCAGCGAATACTACAGGGATGAGCAGTTCTTC

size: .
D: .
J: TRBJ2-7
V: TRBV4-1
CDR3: CASSQGWGYHYEQYF
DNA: TGCGCCAGCAGCCAAGGGTGGGGCTACCACTACGAGCAGTACTTC

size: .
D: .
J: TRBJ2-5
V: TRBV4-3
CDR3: CASSQREGVEETQYF
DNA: TGCGCCAGCAGCCAAAGGGAGGGGGTGGAGGAGACCCAGTACTTC

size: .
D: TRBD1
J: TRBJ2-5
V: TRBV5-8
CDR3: CASSLGGQSVNQETQYF
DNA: TGTGCCAGCAGCTTGGGGGGACAGAGTGTAAATCAAGAGACCCAGTACTTC

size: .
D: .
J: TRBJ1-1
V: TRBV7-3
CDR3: CASSPFGGGMNTEAFF
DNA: TGTGCCAGCAGCCCTTTCGGGGGTGGAATGAACACTGAAGCTTTCTTT

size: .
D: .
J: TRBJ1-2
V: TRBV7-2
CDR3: CASSLGRVDGYTF
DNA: TGTGCCAGCAGCTTAGGGCGGGTGGATGGCTACACCTTC

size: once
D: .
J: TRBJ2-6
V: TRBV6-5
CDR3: CASNRHSSGANVLTF
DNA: TGTGCCAGCAACAGGCACAGCTCTGGGGCCAACGTCCTGACTTTC

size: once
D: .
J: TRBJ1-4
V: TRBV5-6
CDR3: CASSPVGLTNEKLFF
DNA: TGTGCCAGCAGCCCCGTCGGGTTAACTAATGAAAAACTGTTTTTT

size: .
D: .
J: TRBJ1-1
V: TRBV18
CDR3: CASSPGATMMNTEAFF
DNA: TGTGCCAGCTCACCGGGAGCCACTATGATGAACACTGAAGCTTTCTTT

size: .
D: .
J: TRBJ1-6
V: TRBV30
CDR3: CAWSFQEGWVGSPLHF
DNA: TGTGCCTGGAGCTTCCAGGAGGGTTGGGTAGGGTCACCCCTCCACTTT

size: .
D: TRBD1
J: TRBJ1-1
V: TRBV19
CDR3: CASSPGDRATEAFF
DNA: TGTGCCAGTAGCCCTGGGGACAGGGCCACTGAAGCTTTCTTT

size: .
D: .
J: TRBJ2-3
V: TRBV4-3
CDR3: CASSQDLATDTQYF
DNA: TGCGCCAGCAGCCAAGACTTGGCCACAGATACGCAGTATTTT

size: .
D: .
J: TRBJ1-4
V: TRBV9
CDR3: CASSVGSGTSNEKLFF
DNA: TGTGCCAGCAGCGTCGGATCCGGGACATCTAATGAAAAACTGTTTTTT

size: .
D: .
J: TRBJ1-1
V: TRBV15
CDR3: CATSTSRLNTEAFF
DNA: TGTGCCACCAGCACATCACGGTTGAACACTGAAGCTTTCTTT

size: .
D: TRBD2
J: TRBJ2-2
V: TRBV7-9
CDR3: CASSSGAAGELFF
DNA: TGTGCCAGCAGTAGCGGGGCAGCTGGGGAGCTGTTTTTT

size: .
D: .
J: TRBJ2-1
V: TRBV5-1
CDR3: CASSSRDTLLEQFF
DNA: TGCGCCAGCAGCTCCCGGGACACTTTATTAGAGCAGTTCTTC

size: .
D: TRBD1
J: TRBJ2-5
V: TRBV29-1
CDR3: CSATSGTGRQETQYF
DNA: TGCAGCGCTACGTCCGGGACAGGGAGGCAAGAGACCCAGTACTTC

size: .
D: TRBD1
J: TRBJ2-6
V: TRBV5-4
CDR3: CASSQRQGAGANVLTF
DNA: TGTGCCAGCAGCCAGAGACAGGGGGCTGGGGCCAACGTCCTGACTTTC

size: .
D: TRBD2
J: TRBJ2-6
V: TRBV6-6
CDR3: CAGRGAGANVLTF
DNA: TGTGCCGGACGGGGGGCTGGGGCCAACGTCCTGACTTTC

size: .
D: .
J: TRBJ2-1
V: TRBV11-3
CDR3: CASSKREMEQFF
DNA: TGTGCCAGCAGCAAACGGGAGATGGAGCAGTTCTTC

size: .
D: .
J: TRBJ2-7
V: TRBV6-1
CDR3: CASRAGPRQYF
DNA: TGTGCCAGCAGAGCGGGTCCGCGGCAGTACTTC

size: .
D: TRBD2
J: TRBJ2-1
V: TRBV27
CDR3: CASMLAGVDEQFF
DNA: TGTGCCAGCATGTTAGCGGGAGTGGATGAGCAGTTCTTC

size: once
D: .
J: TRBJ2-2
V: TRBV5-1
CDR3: CASRQIGGGGELFF
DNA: TGCGCCAGCAGACAAATCGGTGGCGGCGGGGAGCTGTTTTTT

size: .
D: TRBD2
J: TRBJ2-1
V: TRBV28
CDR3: CASSHGTSGSNEQFF
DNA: TGTGCCAGCAGTCACGGGACTAGCGGGAGCAATGAGCAGTTCTTC

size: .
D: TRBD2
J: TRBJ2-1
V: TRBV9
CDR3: CASSVLASGGGSSYNEQFF
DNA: TGTGCCAGCAGCGTACTGGCTAGCGGGGGGGGAAGCTCCTACAATGAGCAGTTCTTC

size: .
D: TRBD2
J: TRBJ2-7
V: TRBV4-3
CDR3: CASSQFFGGGGYEQYF
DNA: TGCGCCAGCAGCCAATTCTTCGGGGGGGGCGGCTACGAGCAGTACTTC